Listed below are T cell receptor beta chains from one sample, sequenced in a study of CD8+CD57+ T cells in acquired aplastic anemia. TCRdb re-derived calls from the reads in MiXCR, one entry per CDR3 protein. The table lists roughly 180,000 distinct CDR3 sequences, nearly 50% of them singletons. What was sequenced was sorted CD4+, CD8+, or CD8+CD57+ T cells (not recorded which) from PBMCs. The source is a human donor with aplastic anemia. CDR3s include the opening cysteine and the closing phenylalanine or tryptophan. The D gene is left open where the match is weak. Only part of the rows carry a size: once, few, many, or a class if the clone is expanded.

TRBD1	TRBV4-2	many	TRBJ2-7	TGTGCCAGCAGCCAAGTTGGGACAGATTCCTACGAGCAGTACTTC	CASSQVGTDSYEQYF
TRBD1	TRBV5-4	many	TRBJ2-1	TGTGCCAGCAGCTTGGGTGCTCAGGGGGCCTACAATGAGCAGTTCTTC	CASSLGAQGAYNEQFF
TRBD2	TRBV9	many	TRBJ2-6	TGTGCCAGCAGCGTAGGTCGCGGGGGTTTCTCTGGGGCCAACGTCCTGACTTTC	CASSVGRGGFSGANVLTF
TRBD1	TRBV28	few	TRBJ1-2	TGTGCCAGCATATCGACAGGGGGCATCTATGGCTACACCTTC	CASISTGGIYGYTF
TRBD2	TRBV12-3/TRBV12-4	many	TRBJ2-1	TGTGCCAGCAGGATCCGGGGGGGCCCTTCCTATGAGCAGTTCTTC	CASRIRGGPSYEQFF
-	TRBV15	-	TRBJ1-1	TGTGCCACCAGCAGAGACAAAACCGCTTTCTTT	CATSRDKTAFF
TRBD1	TRBV24-1	many	TRBJ2-4	TGTGCCACCAGTGCCAAGGGGGGACAGGAGGCCAAAAACATTCAGTACTTC	CATSAKGGQEAKNIQYF
-	TRBV5-6	many	TRBJ1-3	TGTGCCAGCAGCTCATATCAAGGGGGAAACACCATATATTTT	CASSSYQGGNTIYF
-	TRBV10-1	-	TRBJ1-2	TGCGCCAGCAGCTTGACGGGAGGGAGCTATGGCTACACCTTC	CASSLTGGSYGYTF
TRBD2	TRBV5-4	many	TRBJ2-7	TGTGCCAGCAGCCCGGGGACTAGCGGGGTCTACGAGCAGTACTTC	CASSPGTSGVYEQYF
TRBD2	TRBV2	-	TRBJ2-1	TGTGCCAGCAGGCTAGCGGGGTTTGAGCAGTTCTTC	CASRLAGFEQFF
TRBD2	TRBV7-2	few	TRBJ2-3	TGTGCCAGCAGCTTAGTTGCGGGGGGACTGTACACAGATACGCAGTATTTT	CASSLVAGGLYTDTQYF
-	TRBV3-1	few	TRBJ1-1	TGTGCCAGCAGCCAAGTAGAAGCAAACACTGAAGCTTTCTTT	CASSQVEANTEAFF
-	TRBV28	few	TRBJ1-6	TGTGCCAGCACAAAATCGACAGGTTATAATTCACCCCTCCACTTT	CASTKSTGYNSPLHF
TRBD1	TRBV5-1	-	TRBJ2-7	TGCGCCAGCAGCTTGAGTCCGGGACAGGACTACGAGCAGTACTTC	CASSLSPGQDYEQYF
TRBD2	TRBV7-9	-	TRBJ2-7	TGTGCCAGCAGCTCAGCGGGGGGGCCTTACGAGCAGTACTTC	CASSSAGGPYEQYF
TRBD1	TRBV3-1	-	TRBJ1-5	TGTGCCAGCAGCCAAGATGGAGGCAGGGGGGGCAATCAGCCCCAGCATTTT	CASSQDGGRGGNQPQHF
-	TRBV19	many	TRBJ1-5	TGTGCCAGTAGTATGATGGGGGGGTATCAGCCCCAGCATTTT	CASSMMGGYQPQHF
-	TRBV7-2	many	TRBJ1-2	TGTGCCAGCAGCCCCAGTGTGTTCTATGGCTACACCTTC	CASSPSVFYGYTF
TRBD1	TRBV20-1	-	TRBJ1-5	TGCAGTGCAACCCGTCCCGGGACAGGGGACCTTAGCAATCAGCCCCAGCATTTT	CSATRPGTGDLSNQPQHF
TRBD2	TRBV24-1	once	TRBJ2-1	TGTGCCACCAGTGATTTCGGGACTAGCGGGAGCAATGAGCAGTTCTTC	CATSDFGTSGSNEQFF
-	TRBV20-1	many	TRBJ2-1	TGCAGTGGGGGCCAGGATGAGCAGTTCTTC	CSGGQDEQFF
-	TRBV28	few	TRBJ1-3	TGTGCCAGCAGTCCGCCAGGGGCCAGCTCTGGAAACACCATATATTTT	CASSPPGASSGNTIYF
-	TRBV7-9	many	TRBJ1-2	TGTGCCAGCAGCTCTGCGACGGGCGGATATGGCTACACCTTC	CASSSATGGYGYTF
TRBD2	TRBV9	-	TRBJ2-5	TGTGCCAGCAGTCGTTTTAGCGGGGATCAGGAGACCCAGTACTTC	CASSRFSGDQETQYF
-	TRBV5-6	-	TRBJ1-4	TGTGCCAGCAGCTTGTTACACGGGCAGGGTAATGAAAAACTGTTTTTT	CASSLLHGQGNEKLFF
-	TRBV29-1	-	TRBJ2-1	TGCAGCGTTGTAGACACCATTGGGGGTATGGGACGGGAGCAGTTCTTC	CSVVDTIGGMGREQFF